Below, 12 T cell receptor beta chains from the same sample are listed, as sequenced in a study of T-cell reconstitution after alpha-beta-depleted transplantation in children. Unique molecular identifiers were used in preparing the TCRbeta library. TCRdb called the PCR reads again in MiXCR, with one record for every CDR3 protein. The table includes hundreds of thousands of distinct CDR3 sequences, roughly 13% detected once. The sample in question was PBMCs, mostly from graft donor cells, obtained 360 days after TCRalphabeta/CD19-depleted stem cell transplant. The receptors stem from a male patient aged 10 to 17 who had a stem cell transplant for acute myeloid leukemia, so the T cells may come from the graft donor.

The rearrangement joins TRBV28 to TRBJ2-5; the match to TRBD1 covers 7 bases. The V gene end was trimmed by 7 bases and the J gene end by 1 base; junction bases not matched to a gene: 9. Per germline, CDR1 MDHEN and CDR2 SYDVKM. This CDR3 has 15 amino acids. The DNA of the CDR3 is TGTGCCAGCATCGAAGGGACAGATCCCCAAGAGACCCAGTACTTC. It codes for CASIEGTDPQETQYF.

This clonotype was counted between two and nine times. The CDR3 DNA sequence: TGTGCCAGCAGCTCAATCCAGACCCAGTACTTC. It encodes CASSSIQTQYF. V and J are TRBV7-2 and TRBJ2-5; unclear D gene. The CDR3 consists of 11 residues. V lost 4 bases, J lost 6 bases, and 6 bases lay in between. The germline CDR1 and CDR2 sequences are SGHTA and FQGNSA.

This clonotype has more than one count but fewer than ten. The V gene is TRBV24-1, the J gene TRBJ2-1; 9 bases map to TRBD2. Germline CDR1 is KGHDR and CDR2 is SFDVKD. V shed 5 bases, J shed 2 bases, and the junction held 3 bases outside the gene matches. The CDR3 spans 15 residues. CDR3 sequence: CATSGSSGTYNEQFF. CDR3 nucleotide sequence: TGTGCCACCAGTGGGTCTAGCGGGACCTACAATGAGCAGTTCTTC.

This clonotype has a count of ten or more. The chain links TRBV29-1 to TRBJ2-7; D is possibly TRBD2 (5 bases). Deletions cut 6 bases from V and 3 bases from J, with 15 bases between. Per the germline V gene, CDR1 is SQVTM and CDR2 is ANQGSEA. This CDR3 region has 13 residues. The CDR3 is CSVVSGRIYEQYF. CDR3 nucleotide sequence: TGCAGCGTCGTAAGCGGTAGAATCTACGAGCAGTACTTC.

This clonotype was counted ten times or more. The V call is TRBV3-1, the J call TRBJ2-3, with 9 bases matching TRBD2. CDR3 length: 22 residues. Germline loops: CDR1 LGHDT, CDR2 YNNKEL (reference sequence). V was pared by 4 bases and J by 2 bases, with 25 bases of the junction left unmatched. The CDR3 sequence: CASSPLVGGGAIAGVNTDTQYF. CDR3 DNA sequence: TGTGCCAGCAGCCCCCTGGTCGGCGGGGGCGCGATAGCGGGAGTGAACACAGATACGCAGTATTTT.

In its sample, this clonotype was seen many times. This sequence joins TRBV9 and TRBJ2-1, with D uncertain. CDR1 and CDR2 (germline): SGDLS, YYNGEE. The CDR3 consists of 14 residues. Between the trimmed V and J ends, which lost 4 bases and 3 bases, there was a span of 11 bases. The CDR3 region is CASSPIPRYNEQFF. CDR3 sequence (DNA): TGTGCCAGCAGCCCAATCCCCCGCTACAATGAGCAGTTCTTC.

CDR3 sequence: CASSPLTSGRTMDTNEQFF. The CDR3 DNA reads TGTGCCAGCTCACCCTTGACTAGCGGGAGAACGATGGATACCAATGAGCAGTTCTTC. The rearrangement links TRBV18 to TRBJ2-1; 12 bases are a match to TRBD2. The CDR3 is 19 residues long. Germline V lookup: CDR1 KGHSH, CDR2 LQKENI. Germline trimming cut 3 bases from V and 6 bases from J; bases unmatched to any gene: 15.

This clonotype was seen only a few times. CDR3: CAWSGLADTGELFF. Written as DNA, the CDR3 is TGTGCCTGGTCGGGACTAGCGGACACCGGGGAGCTGTTTTTT. The chain joins TRBV30 to TRBJ2-2; 11 bases are shared with TRBD2. Germline V gene lookup returns CDR1 GTSNPN and CDR2 SVGIG (reference sequence). This CDR3 is 14 amino acids long. Unmatched junction bases numbered 2, after V lost 5 bases and J lost 3 bases.

There are many counts of this clonotype. The chain joins TRBV7-6 to TRBJ2-3, with unresolved D. Germline V gene sequence: CDR1 SGHVS, CDR2 FNYEAQ. Trimming took off 4 bases at V and 6 bases at J, with 11 bases between the two ends. The CDR3 totals 13 residues. The DNA for the CDR3 is TGTGCCAGCAGCTCCGGGCCTAAGGATACGCAGTATTTT. This encodes CASSSGPKDTQYF.

At least ten counts were recorded for this clonotype. The rearrangement uses TRBV20-1 and TRBJ2-3, with 10 bases aligning to TRBD2. The germline CDR1 and CDR2 sequences are DFQATT and SNEGSKA (reference sequence). Trimming at V came to 5 bases and at J to 4 bases, leaving 9 bases not matched to a gene. The CDR3 runs to 15 residues. The CDR3 reads CSAGRAGGPSDTQYF. CDR3 DNA: TGCAGTGCTGGAAGAGCGGGAGGGCCATCAGATACGCAGTATTTT.

This clonotype was detected only a few times. The gene calls are TRBV20-1 and TRBJ2-5; D might be TRBD2 (6 bases). The CDR3 contains 12 residues. V lost 6 bases and J 5 bases, leaving 13 bases between the germline ends. Germline V CDR1 and CDR2: DFQATT, SNEGSKA (reference sequence). Written as DNA, the CDR3 is TGCAGTGCGTCTAGCGACGGGGAGACCCAGTACTTC. It yields the protein CSASSDGETQYF.

Sample share makes this clonotype medium-sized. The chain has TRBV2 and TRBJ2-2, with no clear D. Trimming pared 6 bases from V and 0 bases from J, leaving 11 bases between. This CDR3 region has 15 residues. CDR1 and CDR2 from the germline V gene are SNHLY and FYNNEI. CDR3 amino acids: CASRRQASNTGELFF. The DNA for the CDR3 is TGTGCCAGCAGAAGGCAGGCCTCGAACACCGGGGAGCTGTTTTTT. Supplemented by reference TRBV2 and TRBJ2-2, the full variable domain reads EPEVTQTPSHQVTQMGQEVILRCVPISNHLYFYWYRQILGQKVEFLVSFYNNEISEKSEIFDDQFSVERPDGSNFTLKIRSTKLEDSAMYFCASRRQASNTGELFFGEGSRLTVL.